This T cell receptor (beta chain) was retrieved from a study of T cells in Graves' hyperthyroidism and ophthalmopathy. Broader study findings: Using 13 V-J features, a model discriminated ophthalmopathy from stable hyperthyroidism.

PBMCs were derived from 7.5 to 10 ml fresh peripheral blood. This clonotype was observed at least ten times. The antigen remains undetermined. Amplification of TCR beta CDR3 regions was performed using RNA transcripts as template. Initially, a first-round RT-PCR of the TCR CDR3 employed the HTBI primer set. TCRdb itself ran the multiplex PCR reads through MiXCR, one entry per CDR3 protein. The sample has around 290,000 distinct CDR3 sequences; 13% are singletons. The receptor's source is a woman aged 25 to 39 with Graves' hyperthyroidism that later progressed to Graves' ophthalmopathy. The sequenced material came from blood.

CDR3 sequence reads: CSAGMASGSHEQYF. The CDR3 DNA sequence: TGCAGTGCTGGGATGGCCAGCGGGAGCCACGAGCAGTACTTC. The chain links TRBV20-1 to TRBJ2-7; TRBD2 matches 8 bases. The ends lost 5 bases at V and 5 bases at J; junction bases unmatched: 11. Germline-derived CDR1 and CDR2 are DFQATT and SNEGSKA (reference sequence). The CDR3 contains 14 residues.